This TCR beta chain was identified in a study of blood T cell repertoires in COVID-19. Study details: COVID-19 samples, acute and convalescent, were from the United States, Italy and Spain.

Trimming stripped 4 bases from V and 2 bases from J, with 12 bases between. This CDR3 comprises 15 residues. Germline CDR1 SGDLS, CDR2 YYNGEE. Profiled with immunoSEQ multiplex PCR; TCRdb holds only in-frame clones, not every one. The sample shows 160,000 or so clones, roughly 84% of them seen only once. The chain employs TRBV9 and TRBJ2-2, with D perhaps TRBD1 (6 bases). Material for sequencing was peripheral blood. The origin of this receptor is a man in his forties with acute or convalescent COVID-19. The CDR3 spells CASSTRTENTGELFF. The CDR3 nucleotides read TGTGCCAGCAGCACCCGGACAGAAAACACCGGGGAGCTGTTTTTT.